Listed below are T cell receptor beta chains from one sample, sequenced in a study of blood T cell repertoires in COVID-19. Some clones are missing from TCRdb's copy, which holds only in-frame ones; the method was immunoSEQ multiplex PCR. Of more than 95,000 clones listed, approximately 80% are singletons. The specimen was peripheral blood. All receptors come from a human donor in a cohort sampled during active COVID-19. Both conserved end residues are part of each CDR3. A D gene is named only where the DNA matches it firmly. For some rows the clone size is stated as once, few or many, or as a class when expanded; others skip it.

>TRBD1|TRBJ2-2|18|TRBV7-9|-
TGTGCCAGCAGCTCAGTAACTGGAGGGACAGGGGGTGTCGGGGAGCTGTTTTTT
CASSSVTGGTGGVGELFF
>TRBD1|TRBJ2-2|16|TRBV5-1|-
TGCGCCAGCAGCTTGTTGGGACAGGGACAAGTCGGGGAGCTGTTTTTT
CASSLLGQGQVGELFF
>TRBD1|TRBJ2-3|17|TRBV7-3|-
TGTGCCAGCAGCCCGCGTCTGACAGGGGGTAGCACAGATACGCAGTATTTT
CASSPRLTGGSTDTQYF
>TRBD2|TRBJ2-1|14|TRBV29-1|-
TGCAGCGGGCGGACTAGCGGGGGGGCAGTTGAGCAGTTCTTC
CSGRTSGGAVEQFF
>-|TRBJ2-5|14|TRBV5-6|-
TGTGCCAGCAGCCCGGGACTGGACCAAGAGACCCAGTACTTC
CASSPGLDQETQYF
>-|TRBJ2-7|13|TRBV18|-
TGTGCCAGCTCACCGCAGGAAATCTACGAGCAGTACTTC
CASSPQEIYEQYF
>TRBD1|TRBJ2-5|13|TRBV6-2/TRBV6-3|-
TGTGCCAGCAGTTACAACAGGGGGGAGACCCAGTACTTC
CASSYNRGETQYF
>-|TRBJ2-7|14|TRBV7-9|once
TGTGCCAGCAGCCTCGGACTAAGAAGTTACGAGCAGTACTTC
CASSLGLRSYEQYF
>-|TRBJ1-2|15|TRBV2|-
TGTGCCAGCAGTGAAGCGCGGGGGACGACATATGGCTACACCTTC
CASSEARGTTYGYTF
>-|TRBJ1-4|14|TRBV2|-
TGTGCCAGCAAGGGGAGGCGTACTAATGAAAAACTGTTTTTT
CASKGRRTNEKLFF
>TRBD1|TRBJ1-1|14|TRBV2|-
TGTGCCAGCAGTTCCCTACAGGGGCGGACTGAAGCTTTCTTT
CASSSLQGRTEAFF
>TRBD2|TRBJ2-1|16|TRBV3-1/TRBV3-2|-
TGTGCCAGCACCCTTAGTGGTGGACTAGCGGGCAATGAGCAGTTCTTC
CASTLSGGLAGNEQFF
>TRBD1|TRBJ2-2|15|TRBV5-5|once
TGTGCCAGCAGCTTGGGAGGGGGCCCTACCGGGGAGCTGTTTTTT
CASSLGGGPTGELFF
>-|TRBJ2-2|14|TRBV2|-
TGTGCCAGCACTGTGAACACGAACACCGGGGAGCTGTTTTTT
CASTVNTNTGELFF
>TRBD1|TRBJ2-7|12|TRBV5-8|-
TGTGCCAGCAGCTTGGGCAGGGGGCATGGGGCTTTC
CASSLGRGHGAF
>TRBD2|TRBJ2-3|12|TRBV12-3/TRBV12-4|-
TGTGCCAGCACAAGGGGAGGGGATACGCAGTATTTT
CASTRGGDTQYF
>TRBD2|TRBJ2-1|16|TRBV4-2|-
TGTGCCAGCAGCCAACAACCCGGGACTAGCCTCAATGAGCAGTTCTTC
CASSQQPGTSLNEQFF
>TRBD1|TRBJ2-3|16|TRBV5-1|-
TGCGCCAGCAGCTTGGCCATCGTACAGGGGACAGATACGCAGTATTTT
CASSLAIVQGTDTQYF
>-|TRBJ1-1|15|TRBV18|-
TGTGCCAGCTCACCACGCGCGGCGGTAACAACTGAAGCTTTCTTT
CASSPRAAVTTEAFF
>-|TRBJ2-3|13|TRBV9|-
TGTGCCAGCAGCGGGCAGGCCACAGATACGCAGTATTTT
CASSGQATDTQYF
>-|TRBJ1-1|13|TRBV11-2|-
TGTGCCAGCAGCTTCCACTCGAGCACTGAAGCTTTCTTT
CASSFHSSTEAFF
>-|TRBJ1-2|13|TRBV3-1/TRBV3-2|-
TGTGCCAGCAGCCACCAGGGATCCTATGGCTACACCTTC
CASSHQGSYGYTF
>-|TRBJ1-2|15|TRBV5-1|-
TGCGCCAGCAGCTTGGTCTCTGGGATCCCGGGGGGCTACACCTTC
CASSLVSGIPGGYTF
>-|TRBJ1-1|14|TRBV6-1|-
TGTGCCAGCAGTGAAGACGGACAGTCAAGCAAAGCTTTCTTT
CASSEDGQSSKAFF
>-|TRBJ1-2|14|TRBV3-1/TRBV3-2|-
TGTGCCAGCAGCCCCGGGACAAGGGCTGGGGGCTACACCTTC
CASSPGTRAGGYTF
>TRBD1|TRBJ1-6|13|TRBV6-5|-
TGTGCCAGCAGGGGACAGGGCGGGTCACCCCTCCACTTT
CASRGQGGSPLHF
>-|TRBJ1-1|12|TRBV30|-
TGTGCCTGGAGCCCTGGGCGGGGTAAAGCTTTCTTT
CAWSPGRGKAFF
>TRBD1|TRBJ1-3|16|TRBV9|few
TGTGCCAGCAGCGCACAACCGGGACAGGGAGGAAACACCATATATTTT
CASSAQPGQGGNTIYF
>TRBD2|TRBJ2-3|13|TRBV30|-
TGTGCCGGGGGTCTAGCGGGGGGAGATACGCAGTATTTT
CAGGLAGGDTQYF
>-|TRBJ2-1|18|TRBV20-1|-
TGCAGTGCTAGTCACCGGGACTCCAAGTTATACTCCTACAATGAGCAGTTCTTC
CSASHRDSKLYSYNEQFF
>TRBD1|TRBJ1-3|13|TRBV19|-
TGTGCCAGTAGGGGGACAGCAGGAGACACCATATATTTT
CASRGTAGDTIYF
>TRBD1|TRBJ1-5|12|TRBV2|-
TGTGCCAGCACGACAGGGGCTGGGCCCCAGCATTTT
CASTTGAGPQHF
>TRBD2|TRBJ2-2|18|TRBV7-2|-
TGTGCCAGCAGCTTCCCTAGCGGGGGGGCGCGGAACACCGGGGAGCTGTTTTTT
CASSFPSGGARNTGELFF
>-|TRBJ1-1|14|TRBV5-1|-
TGCGCCAGCAGCTTGACAACGGGGGGCACTGAAGCTTTCTTT
CASSLTTGGTEAFF
>TRBD1|TRBJ1-1|15|TRBV6-1|-
TGTGCCAGCAGTGAAGGACAGGGGTCGAACGCTGAAGCTTTCTTT
CASSEGQGSNAEAFF
>TRBD1|TRBJ1-1|12|TRBV5-1|-
TGCGCCAGCAGCCTAGACAGGGAGGAAGCTTTCTTT
CASSLDREEAFF
>-|TRBJ2-2|17|TRBV18|-
TGTGCCAGCTCACTACTCAACCCTTTGAACGGGATCGGGGAGCTGTTTTTT
CASSLLNPLNGIGELFF
>-|TRBJ2-3|15|TRBV7-7|-
TGTGCTAGCAGCTTAACGGCGGGGAAGACAGATACGCAGTATTTT
CASSLTAGKTDTQYF
>TRBD1|TRBJ1-5|13|TRBV4-1|-
TGCGCCAGTCGAGGGGGCGAGGATCAGCCCCAGCATTTT
CASRGGEDQPQHF
>-|TRBJ1-2|14|TRBV3-1/TRBV3-2|once
TGTGCCAGCAGCCAAGTTTCAGGAAGCTATGGCTACACCTTC
CASSQVSGSYGYTF
>-|TRBJ1-1|16|TRBV5-4|once
TGTGCCAGCAGCTTGGCCAGGGGAAGATTGGTCACTGAAGCTTTCTTT
CASSLARGRLVTEAFF
>-|TRBJ2-5|16|TRBV7-8|-
TGTGCCAGCAGCTTAAACGGCGGGGGCGCCCAAGAGACCCAGTACTTC
CASSLNGGGAQETQYF
>TRBD1|TRBJ2-7|15|TRBV2|-
TGTGCCAGCAGTGGGGCTCAGGGGGCGATGCGGGAGCAGTACTTC
CASSGAQGAMREQYF
>TRBD1|TRBJ2-2|14|TRBV6-4|-
TGTGCCAGCAGTGAAGGGGGCTCCACCGGGGAGCTGTTTTTT
CASSEGGSTGELFF
>-|TRBJ1-6|17|TRBV6-1|-
TGTGCCAGCAGTGCAGAGGGGGGTAGGGGGGGAAGGTCACCCCTCCACTTT
CASSAEGGRGGRSPLHF
>TRBD2|TRBJ2-2|15|TRBV19|-
TGTGCCAGTAGATCGGGGGGGGCGAACACCGGGGAGCTGTTTTTT
CASRSGGANTGELFF
>TRBD1|TRBJ1-5|15|TRBV7-2|-
TGTGCCAGCAGCCTAGAAGGACAGGGCCGTCAGCCCCAGCATTTT
CASSLEGQGRQPQHF
>-|TRBJ1-6|11|TRBV5-4|-
TGTGCCAGCAGCTTCAAGGGGGCCCTCCACTTT
CASSFKGALHF
>-|TRBJ2-1|16|TRBV5-6|-
TGTGCCAGCAGCTTGGAGGGGGGGTCCTCCTACAATGAGCAGTTCTTC
CASSLEGGSSYNEQFF
>TRBD1|TRBJ1-4|16|TRBV10-1|-
TGCGCCAGCAGTGCCGGACAGGTTGCAACTAATGAAAAACTGTTTTTT
CASSAGQVATNEKLFF
>-|TRBJ1-6|15|TRBV7-3|-
TGTGCCAGCAGCTCCTGGGCAGGGAATAATTCACCCCTCCACTTT
CASSSWAGNNSPLHF
>TRBD1|TRBJ1-5|14|TRBV7-9|-
TGTGCCAGCAGCCCAGACAGGGGCGTACAGCCCCAGCATTTT
CASSPDRGVQPQHF
>-|TRBJ1-2|14|TRBV19|-
TGTGCCAGTACTCCCGGGATAGCTAACTATGGCTACACCTTC
CASTPGIANYGYTF
>-|TRBJ1-2|14|TRBV21-1|-
TGTGCCAGCAGCAAACGGACAGCTAACTATGGCTACACCTTC
CASSKRTANYGYTF
>TRBD1|TRBJ2-7|15|TRBV5-1|-
TGCGCCAGCAGCTTGGCACAGGGGGCCGGGGGCGAGCAGTACTTC
CASSLAQGAGGEQYF
>-|TRBJ1-6|13|TRBV5-4|-
TGTGCCAGCGGTCAGGGATGGGATTCACCCCTCCACTTT
CASGQGWDSPLHF
>TRBD1|TRBJ2-7|13|TRBV12-3/TRBV12-4|-
TGTGCCAGCAGTCCCGACAGGGTTCGCGAGCAGTACTTC
CASSPDRVREQYF
>-|TRBJ1-2|13|TRBV12-5|few
TGTGCTAGTGGTTGGGGGACATACTATGGCTACACCTTC
CASGWGTYYGYTF
>-|TRBJ2-1|12|TRBV4-2|once
TGTGCCAGCAGCGCCCAGGGGAATGAGCAGTTCTTC
CASSAQGNEQFF
>-|TRBJ1-6|14|TRBV5-1|-
TGCGCCAGCAGCTTGGGTGATAAGAGTTCACCCCTCCACTTT
CASSLGDKSSPLHF